The 15 T cell receptor beta chains below all came from one sample that was sequenced in a study of T cells after yellow fever vaccination. Each CDR3 protein is one row after TCRdb ran MiXCR on the 5' RACE reads. The sample carries fewer than 350,000 distinct CDR3 sequences, about 8.7% recorded once. This sample comprised PBMCs, obtained on the day of the first yellow fever vaccination. The receptors originated from a man aged 18-30 years who received the YFV17D yellow fever vaccine.

This clonotype was seen more than once but under ten times. The chain joins TRBV20-1 to TRBJ1-6; D is possibly TRBD1 (5 bases). Between the trimmed V and J ends, which lost 3 bases and 10 bases, there was a span of 19 bases. CDR3 length: 15 amino acids. Germline-derived CDR1 and CDR2 are DFQATT and SNEGSKA (reference sequence). This CDR3 reads CSASPGTESLSPLHF. The CDR3 DNA follows: TGCAGTGCTAGTCCCGGGACCGAGTCTCTATCACCCCTCCACTTT.

The genes are TRBV6-1 and TRBJ2-1, with 8 bases lining up with TRBD1. This CDR3 is 16 amino acids long. V was pared by 5 bases and J by 9 bases, with 15 bases of the junction left unmatched. Per the germline V gene, CDR1 is MNHNS and CDR2 is SASEGT. CDR3 coding DNA: TGTGCCAGCAGTACGGGAAAACCGGGACAGGCCGTTGAGCAGTTCTTC. It encodes CASSTGKPGQAVEQFF.

The chain couples TRBV5-1 to TRBJ2-3, with 13 bases that match TRBD2. The ends lost 3 bases at V and 4 bases at J; junction bases unmatched: 5. The CDR3 contains 16 residues. CDR1 is SGHRS, CDR2 YFSETQ, per germline. Here the CDR3 DNA reads TGCGCCAGCAGCTCGACTAGCGGGGGGTTGGCAGATACGCAGTATTTT. Translation: CASSSTSGGLADTQYF.

This clonotype was observed a handful of times. The V gene is TRBV7-3, the J gene TRBJ2-1; D unresolved. Trimming removed 2 bases from V and 0 bases from J, with 11 bases in between. The CDR3 spans 16 residues. Looked up from germline, CDR1 is SGHTA and CDR2 is FQGTGA. The CDR3 nucleotides are TGTGCCAGCAGCTTATCTGAACCGAGCTCCTACAATGAGCAGTTCTTC. Its protein is CASSLSEPSSYNEQFF.

This clonotype has more than one count but fewer than ten. The chain joins TRBV19 to TRBJ1-6, with a tentative D call TRBD1 (5 bases). This CDR3 has 14 residues. Per the germline V gene, CDR1 is LNHDA and CDR2 is SQIVND (reference sequence). V was pared by 4 bases and J by 5 bases, with 9 bases between. The CDR3 is CASSTGANNSPLHF. The CDR3, as DNA: TGTGCCAGTAGTACCGGGGCCAATAATTCACCCCTCCACTTT. The full variable domain, rest sourced from reference TRBV19 and TRBJ1-6, is DGGITQSPKYLFRKEGQNVTLSCEQNLNHDAMYWYRQDPGQGLRLIYYSQIVNDFQKGDIAEGYSVSREKKESFPLTVTSAQKNPTAFYLCASSTGANNSPLHFGNGTRLTVT.

In its sample, this clonotype was seen a few times. The chain recombines TRBV27 with TRBJ2-7, with D possibly matching TRBD1 (5 bases). V was trimmed by 3 bases and J by 0 bases, leaving 12 bases between them. The germline V gene encodes CDR1 MNHEY and CDR2 SMNVEV (reference sequence). The CDR3 length is 15 residues. CDR3 sequence: CASSLQGIRSYEQYF. The CDR3 DNA is TGTGCCAGCAGTTTGCAGGGAATACGCTCCTACGAGCAGTACTTC.

The chain couples TRBV10-2 to TRBJ1-5; a weak D match, TRBD1 (5 bases). V was trimmed by 8 bases and J by 2 bases, leaving 7 bases between them. The CDR3 loop spans 12 amino acids. The germline V gene encodes CDR1 WSHSY and CDR2 SAAADI. In nucleotides, the CDR3 is TGCGCCAGCGGGGGTGGCAATCAGCCCCAGCATTTT. Its translation: CASGGGNQPQHF.

The genes are TRBV7-2 and TRBJ2-1; D not certain. Per the germline V gene, CDR1 is SGHTA and CDR2 is FQGNSA. This CDR3 is built from 13 residues. The V end was cut by 4 bases, the J end by 6 bases, with 10 bases between. In DNA, the CDR3 is TGTGCCAGCAGCTCCGGACCGACCAATGAGCAGTTCTTC. It encodes CASSSGPTNEQFF. Full variable domain (outside the CDR3, taken from reference TRBV7-2 and TRBJ2-1): GAGVSQSPSNKVTEKGKDVELRCDPISGHTALYWYRQSLGQGLEFLIYFQGNSAPDKSGLPSDRFSAERTGGSVSTLTIQRTQQEDSAVYLCASSSGPTNEQFFGPGTRLTVL.

The table lists this clonotype with a few counts. The V and J genes are TRBV11-2 and TRBJ1-1, with D possibly being TRBD1 (5 bases). Trimming left V 4 bases short and J 8 bases short, with 14 bases between. Germline CDR1 SGHAT, CDR2 FQNNGV. The CDR3 loop spans 13 amino acids. For the CDR3, the DNA is TGTGCCAGCAGCTGGGGGACGACGAACGAAGCTTTCTTT. Translating it yields CASSWGTTNEAFF. The variable domain in full, completed from reference TRBV11-2 and TRBJ1-1, reads EAGVAQSPRYKIIEKRQSVAFWCNPISGHATLYWYQQILGQGPKLLIQFQNNGVVDDSQLPKDRFSAERLKGVDSTLKIQPAKLEDSAVYLCASSWGTTNEAFFGQGTRLTVV.

This clonotype was counted many times. The chain joins TRBV4-2 to TRBJ2-3; TRBD2 aligns across 7 bases. The CDR3 spans 15 residues. With 4 bases clipped from V and 2 bases from J, the junction kept 6 bases outside the gene matches. Germline V gene data show CDR1 as LGHNA and CDR2 as YNFKEQ. CDR3 nucleotides: TGTGCCAGCAGCCCCTTGGCGGGGGACACAGATACGCAGTATTTT. It is translated as CASSPLAGDTDTQYF.

This clonotype turned up a few times. The rearrangement uses TRBV9 and TRBJ1-1; D is uncertain. Germline assignment: CDR1 SGDLS and CDR2 YYNGEE. V gave up 4 bases and J gave up 1 base, with 11 bases separating them. This CDR3 has 14 amino acids. The CDR3, as DNA: TGTGCCAGCAGCCCGGACGGGCGGAACACTGAAGCTTTCTTT. It yields the protein CASSPDGRNTEAFF.

In its sample, this clonotype was seen many times. The rearrangement links TRBV12-3 or TRBV12-4 to TRBJ2-7; D remains unclear. This CDR3 contains 12 residues. V lost 4 bases and J 3 bases, leaving 7 bases between the germline ends. The CDR3 nucleotides are TGTGCCAGCAGTTCACCCAACTACGAGCAGTACTTC. It yields the protein CASSSPNYEQYF.

This chain connects TRBV24-1 to TRBJ2-3; TRBD1 matches at 10 bases. The CDR3 sequence is 17 residues long. Germline-derived CDR1 and CDR2 are KGHDR and SFDVKD. V lost 2 bases, J lost 2 bases, and 6 bases stayed unmatched. Written as DNA, the CDR3 is TGTGCCACCAGTGATTCCGGGACAGGGGCTAACACAGATACGCAGTATTTT. Protein product: CATSDSGTGANTDTQYF.

Ten or more counts support this clonotype. The rearrangement uses TRBV5-5 and TRBJ2-3; 9 bases line up with TRBD1. The CDR3 consists of 15 residues. Losses at the gene ends were 2 bases for V and 5 bases for J; bases not matched to a gene: 6. The V gene's germline CDR1 is SGHKS and CDR2 YYEKEE (reference sequence). CDR3 nucleotides: TGTGCCAGCAGCTTCTGGGACAGGGAAGGAGATACGCAGTATTTT. Translated: CASSFWDREGDTQYF.

The sample holds a few counts of this clonotype. V gene TRBV4-3 combines with J gene TRBJ1-5, with 11 bases lining up with TRBD1. Trimming at V came to 1 base and at J to 1 base, leaving 9 bases not matched to a gene. The CDR3 totals 19 residues. Germline CDR1 and CDR2: LGHNA and YSLEER. This chain's CDR3 is CASSQVAGTGGRSNQPQHF. The DNA for the CDR3 is TGCGCCAGCAGCCAAGTTGCCGGGACAGGGGGTCGGAGCAATCAGCCCCAGCATTTT.